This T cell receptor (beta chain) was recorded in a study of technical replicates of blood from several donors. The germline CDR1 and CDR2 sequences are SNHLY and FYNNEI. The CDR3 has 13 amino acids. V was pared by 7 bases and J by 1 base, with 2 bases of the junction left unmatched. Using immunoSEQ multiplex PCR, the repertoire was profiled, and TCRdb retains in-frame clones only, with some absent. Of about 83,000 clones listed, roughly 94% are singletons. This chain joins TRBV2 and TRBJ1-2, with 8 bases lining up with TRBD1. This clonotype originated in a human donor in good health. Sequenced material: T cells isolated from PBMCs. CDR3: CASKGQGNYGYTF. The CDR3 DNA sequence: TGTGCCAGCAAAGGACAGGGTAACTATGGCTACACCTTC.